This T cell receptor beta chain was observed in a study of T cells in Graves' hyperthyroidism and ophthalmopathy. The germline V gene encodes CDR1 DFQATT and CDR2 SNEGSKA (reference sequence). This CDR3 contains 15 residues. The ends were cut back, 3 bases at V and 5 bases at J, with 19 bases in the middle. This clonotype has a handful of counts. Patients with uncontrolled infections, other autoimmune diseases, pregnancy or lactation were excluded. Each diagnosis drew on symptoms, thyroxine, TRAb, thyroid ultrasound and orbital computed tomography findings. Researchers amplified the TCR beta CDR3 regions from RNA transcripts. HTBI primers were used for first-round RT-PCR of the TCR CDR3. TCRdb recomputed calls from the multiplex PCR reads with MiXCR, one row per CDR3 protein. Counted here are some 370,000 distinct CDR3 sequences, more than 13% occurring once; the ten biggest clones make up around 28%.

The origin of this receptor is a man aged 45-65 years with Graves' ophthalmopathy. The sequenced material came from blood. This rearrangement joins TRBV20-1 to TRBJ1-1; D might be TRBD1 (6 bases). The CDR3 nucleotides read TGCAGTGCTAGGGGGGCTCTGGCAGTTGGTACTGAAGCTTTCTTT. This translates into CSARGALAVGTEAFF.